This T cell receptor beta chain was documented in a study of shared clonotypes between healthy human individuals. Study results and caveats: Despite large depth, rarefaction showed incomplete sorted-subset sequencing.

CDR3 length equals 15 residues. The germline CDR1 and CDR2 sequences are SEHNR and FQNEAQ (reference sequence). Trimming took off 5 bases at V and 3 bases at J, with 16 bases between the two ends. Turning to this clone: No antigen is known for it.

Deep was the level used in running the assay. Assay used: immunoSEQ multiplex PCR; TCRdb lists only in-frame clones, some missing. There are roughly 680,000 clones in the sample; 72% occur only once, and under 2% lies in the top ten. The sequenced material came from memory CD4+ T cells sorted from blood. Indicated subset: CD45RA-negative fraction. The TCR sequence derives from a woman in her 30s in good health. The V call is TRBV7-9, the J call TRBJ2-5, with D perhaps given as TRBD1 or TRBD2 (5 bases each). Here the CDR3 DNA reads TGTGCCAGCAGCCCCCGACATTGGGGGAAAGAGACCCAGTACTTC. It codes for CASSPRHWGKETQYF.